The entry below gives a single T cell receptor beta chain sequence along with its context. As yet, its antigen is unknown. As for time point: recipient sample about 28 days before transplant, after cytoreduction. Only in-frame clones appear in the TCRdb table, and some are missing; sequencing was by immunoSEQ multiplex PCR. There are approximately 42,000 clones in the sample; 75% to 90% occur only once, and about 2.8% lies in the top ten. Germline CDR1 and CDR2: SGHDN and FVKESK. The V gene lost 4 bases and the J gene lost 4 bases, with 16 bases spanning the gap. The CDR3 is 15 residues long. These data come from a study of T cell clonotyping in hematopoietic cell transplantation. Study outcomes and limitations: Pathologically expanded recipient clonotypes increased progressively from day 30 to day 180 as diversity fell. At the given depth, recipient repertoires were over 95% de novo clonotypes.

The specimen was peripheral blood mononuclear cells, collected before stem cell transplant. This sequence joins TRBV14 and TRBJ1-2; D might be TRBD1 (5 bases). This sequence originates from a man aged 55 to 70 with acute myeloid leukemia. Some clones in this sample may be carry-over from other donors' samples. CDR3 protein: CASSPREGTAYGYTF. The CDR3, as DNA: TGTGCCAGCAGCCCCCGTGAGGGGACCGCCTATGGCTACACCTTC.